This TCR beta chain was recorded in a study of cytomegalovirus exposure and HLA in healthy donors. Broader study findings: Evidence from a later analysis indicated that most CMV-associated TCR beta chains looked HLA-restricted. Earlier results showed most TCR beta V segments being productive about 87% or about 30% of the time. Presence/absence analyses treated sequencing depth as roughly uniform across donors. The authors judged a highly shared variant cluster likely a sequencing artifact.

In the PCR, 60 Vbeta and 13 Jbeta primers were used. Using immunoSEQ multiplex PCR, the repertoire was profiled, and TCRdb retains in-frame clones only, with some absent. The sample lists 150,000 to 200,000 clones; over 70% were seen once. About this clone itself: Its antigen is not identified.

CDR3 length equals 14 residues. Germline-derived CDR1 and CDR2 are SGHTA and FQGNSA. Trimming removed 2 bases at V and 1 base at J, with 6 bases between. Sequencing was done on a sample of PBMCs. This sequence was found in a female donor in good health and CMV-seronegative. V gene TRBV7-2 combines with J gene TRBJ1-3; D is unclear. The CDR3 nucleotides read TGTGCCAGCAGCTTAACCGGGTCTGGAAACACCATATATTTT. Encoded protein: CASSLTGSGNTIYF.